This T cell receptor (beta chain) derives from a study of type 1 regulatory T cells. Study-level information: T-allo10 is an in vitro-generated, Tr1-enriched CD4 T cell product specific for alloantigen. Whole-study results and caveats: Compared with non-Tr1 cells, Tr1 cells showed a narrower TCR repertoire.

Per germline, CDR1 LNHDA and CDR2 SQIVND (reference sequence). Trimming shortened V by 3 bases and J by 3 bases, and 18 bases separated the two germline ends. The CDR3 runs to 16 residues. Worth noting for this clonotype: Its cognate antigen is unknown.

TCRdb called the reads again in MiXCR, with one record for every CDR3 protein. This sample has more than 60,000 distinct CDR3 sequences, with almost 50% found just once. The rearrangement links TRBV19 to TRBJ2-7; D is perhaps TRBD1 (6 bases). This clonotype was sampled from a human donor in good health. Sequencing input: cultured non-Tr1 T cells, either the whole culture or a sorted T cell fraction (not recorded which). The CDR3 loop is CASSIERGGRGYEQYF. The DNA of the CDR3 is TGTGCCAGTAGTATCGAAAGGGGTGGCAGGGGCTACGAGCAGTACTTC.